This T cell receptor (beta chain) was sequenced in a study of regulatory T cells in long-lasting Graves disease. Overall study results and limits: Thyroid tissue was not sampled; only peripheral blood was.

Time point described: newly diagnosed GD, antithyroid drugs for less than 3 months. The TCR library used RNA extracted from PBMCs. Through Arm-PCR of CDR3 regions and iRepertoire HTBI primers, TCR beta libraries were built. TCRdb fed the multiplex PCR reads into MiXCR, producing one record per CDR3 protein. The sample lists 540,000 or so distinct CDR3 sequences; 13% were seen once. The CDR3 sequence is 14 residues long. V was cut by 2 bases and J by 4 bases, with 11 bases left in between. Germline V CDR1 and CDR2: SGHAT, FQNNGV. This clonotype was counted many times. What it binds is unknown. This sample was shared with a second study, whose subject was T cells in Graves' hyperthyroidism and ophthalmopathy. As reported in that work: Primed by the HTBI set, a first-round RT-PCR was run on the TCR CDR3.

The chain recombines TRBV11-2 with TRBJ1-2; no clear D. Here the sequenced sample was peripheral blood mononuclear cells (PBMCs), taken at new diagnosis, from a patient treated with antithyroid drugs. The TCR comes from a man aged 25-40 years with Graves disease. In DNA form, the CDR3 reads TGTGCCAGCAGCTTATTACCTCTCGTCTATGGCTACACCTTC. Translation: CASSLLPLVYGYTF.